Listed below are T cell receptor beta chains from one sample, sequenced in a study of memory CD4+ T cells and cytomegalovirus serostatus. Method: immunoSEQ multiplex PCR; TCRdb's copy keeps in-frame clones and lacks some. The sample holds 40,000 to 55,000 clones, 82% seen once. The specimen was memory CD4+ T cells from blood. The receptors were gathered from an adult in good health and CMV-seronegative. Both conserved end residues are trimmed from each CDR3. Fields, in order: V gene, D gene, CDR3 protein. A D gene is named only where the DNA matches it firmly.

>TRBV11-1|NA
ASSSYRNGNEKLF
>TRBV6-1|NA
ASSVATGSSNQPQH
>TRBV29-1|NA
SVGKGDTGELF
>TRBV4-3|NA
ASSQEGHNNEKLF
>TRBV11-2|NA
ASSWSHTQY
>TRBV7-9|NA
ASLRALGANVLT
>TRBV6-5|NA
ASSYSGVGRNTEAF
>TRBV5-4|NA
ASSPRESDSPLH
>TRBV21-1|NA
ASSSNSSSGTDFYEQY
>TRBV5-4|NA
ASSPSDRYEDSPLH
>TRBV6-1|NA
ASSGEMWY
>TRBV4-1|NA
ASSQGQTSNSPLH
>TRBV5-8|NA
ASTHRPRGPNTEAF
>TRBV5-4|TRBD1
ASSRDRGSEQY
>TRBV7-8|TRBD1
ASSLAGTGPGELF
>TRBV5-1|TRBD1
ASSSYRQGFEQY
>TRBV29-1|NA
SVGYRDTYNEGV
>TRBV2|NA
ASSTGITDTQY
>TRBV2|TRBD2
ASSTGTSGYEQY
>TRBV5-5|NA
ASSFTGIVGNTEAF
>TRBV9|TRBD2
ASAGSGGAYEQY
>TRBV2|TRBD1
ASSASRGAYRYT
>TRBV15|NA
ATSRDERAPAEGYT
>TRBV11-2|TRBD2
ASSLDRGGRVETQY
>TRBV5-1|NA
ASSYGYTDTQY
>TRBV7-9|NA
ASSHGSTNTGELF
>TRBV7-2|NA
ASSSSGSQNYGYT
>TRBV5-8|NA
ASSLGSGANVLT
>TRBV10-3|NA
AISEGQVNYGYT
>TRBV10-3|TRBD2
AISDLGGGASF
>TRBV29-1|NA
SVSGNNEQF
>TRBV4-1|TRBD2
ASSQEVTSGMETQY
>TRBV18|NA
ASSSGLPTGELF
>TRBV4-2|TRBD2
ASSQDPAGVWETQY
>TRBV7-8|TRBD1
ASSFRDRNQPQH
>TRBV7-9|NA
ASSLDPGLGGYEQY
>TRBV2|NA
ASSQNYEQY
>TRBV6-6|TRBD1
ASSTGQDGYT
>TRBV7-8|NA
ASSLAGDSPLH